Presented here are 16 T cell receptor beta chains from one specimen sequenced in a study of cytomegalovirus exposure and HLA in healthy donors. TCRdb's table, derived via immunoSEQ multiplex PCR, lists solely in-frame clones and lacks some. The sample holds about 160,000 clones, around 88% seen once. The material sequenced was PBMCs. Source of these receptors: a woman aged 18-29 years in good health and CMV-seronegative.

This clone was picked up one time. V gene TRBV9 combines with J gene TRBJ1-1; D ambiguous. This CDR3 is built from 13 residues. The V end lost 4 bases, the J end lost 5 bases, and 12 bases lay between the germline ends. Germline V CDR1 and CDR2: SGDLS, YYNGEE. The DNA of the CDR3 is TGTGCCAGCAGCCCCGTGGGAGGAACTGAAGCTTTCTTT. Its protein product is CASSPVGGTEAFF.

The chain links TRBV27 to TRBJ1-5; D might be TRBD1 (5 bases). Germline loops: CDR1 MNHEY, CDR2 SMNVEV (reference sequence). Trimming took 3 bases from V and 0 from J, leaving 9 bases between them. The CDR3 runs to 15 residues. The CDR3 is CASSLRGGSNQPQHF. DNA for the CDR3: TGTGCCAGCAGTTTGCGGGGGGGTAGCAATCAGCCCCAGCATTTT.

This sequence joins TRBV27 and TRBJ2-2; D unresolved. The ends were cut back, 3 bases at V and 2 bases at J, with 13 bases in the middle. Germline V lookup: CDR1 MNHEY, CDR2 SMNVEV (reference sequence). The CDR3 sequence is 16 residues long. The CDR3 DNA reads TGTGCCAGCAGTTTGTCCGCGGCAGTCAACACCGGGGAGCTGTTTTTT. It is translated as CASSLSAAVNTGELFF.

The chain carries TRBV5-1 and TRBJ2-1; 10 nucleotides line up with TRBD2. The CDR3 runs to 15 residues. The V segment lost 1 base and the J segment 4 bases; nucleotides outside the gene matches: 2. Per the germline V gene, CDR1 is SGHRS and CDR2 is YFSETQ. Written as DNA, the CDR3 is TGCGCCAGCAGCTTGCTAGCGGGAGTATACAATGAGCAGTTCTTC. It yields the protein CASSLLAGVYNEQFF.

The V and J genes are TRBV4-3 and TRBJ2-2; D possibly corresponds to TRBD1 (6 bases). V was cut by 6 bases and J by 6 bases, with 17 bases left in between. The CDR3 totals 15 residues. The germline CDR1 and CDR2 sequences are LGHNA and YSLEER. CDR3 sequence (DNA): TGCGCCAGCAGGCTAGGGACATATACGGCCGGGGAGCTGTTTTTT. Its protein product is CASRLGTYTAGELFF.

V is TRBV18 and J is TRBJ2-5; D gene unclear. Deletions cut 0 bases from V and 4 bases from J, with 3 bases between. Germline V lookup: CDR1 KGHSH, CDR2 LQKENI. The CDR3 spans 12 residues. CDR3 in DNA: TGTGCCAGCTCACCACCGGCAGAGACCCAGTACTTC. Amino acid sequence: CASSPPAETQYF.

This CDR3 is CASSLAPGGQMYYNEQFF. CDR3 bases: TGTGCCAGCAGCTTAGCCCCGGGGGGACAAATGTACTACAATGAGCAGTTCTTC. The chain joins TRBV7-8 to TRBJ2-1; D may be TRBD2 (7 bases). The V gene lost 0 bases and the J gene lost 3 bases, with 18 bases spanning the gap. CDR1 is SGHVS, CDR2 FQNEAQ, per germline. This CDR3 is built from 18 residues.

The V and J genes are TRBV6-6 and TRBJ1-2; TRBD1 matches at 8 bases. V lost 4 bases and J lost 7; bases outside the gene matches: 5. Germline V CDR1 and CDR2: MNHNY, SVGAGI (reference sequence). This CDR3 contains 13 residues. The CDR3 protein is CASSWGQEIGYTF. CDR3 bases: TGTGCCAGCAGTTGGGGACAGGAAATTGGCTACACCTTC.

The V and J genes are TRBV11-2 and TRBJ2-7, with D possibly matching TRBD2 (5 bases). Germline assignment: CDR1 SGHAT and CDR2 FQNNGV. The CDR3 covers 17 residues. V lost 1 base to trimming and J lost 3 bases, with 19 bases between them. This CDR3 is CASSLVSSSSPNYEQYF. As DNA, the CDR3 is TGTGCCAGCAGCTTAGTTTCCTCCTCTAGCCCTAACTACGAGCAGTACTTC.

The chain is built from TRBV11-3 and TRBJ2-2, with D possibly being TRBD1 (6 bases). Germline CDR1 is SGHNT and CDR2 is YENEEA. This CDR3 spans 16 amino acids. V lost 5 bases to trimming and J lost 2 bases, with 15 bases between them. CDR3 coding DNA: TGTGCCAGCAGCCCGCTAGGGGGAATCAACACCGGGGAGCTGTTTTTT. This translates into CASSPLGGINTGELFF.

The rearrangement joins TRBV10-3 to TRBJ2-1; no clear D. Germline V gene sequence: CDR1 ENHRY, CDR2 SYGVKD. The V end was cut by 6 bases, the J end by 6 bases, with 9 bases between. CDR3 length equals 12 residues. The DNA for the CDR3 is TGTGCCATCAGCCTCTCTACCAATGAGCAGTTCTTC. Its protein product is CAISLSTNEQFF.

The chain has TRBV5-1 and TRBJ2-3, with D perhaps TRBD1 (6 bases). The CDR3 consists of 18 residues. The germline V and J ends were trimmed by 4 bases and 1 base, with 22 bases remaining between them. Germline V lookup: CDR1 SGHRS, CDR2 YFSETQ. The CDR3 DNA is TGCGCCAGCAGCGGGCAACGTCCAGGGGCCGGAGGCACAGATACGCAGTATTTT. Translated: CASSGQRPGAGGTDTQYF.

This clone appeared once. The V and J genes are TRBV5-1 and TRBJ2-3; TRBD1 matches 10 bases. Germline assignment: CDR1 SGHRS and CDR2 YFSETQ. Losses at the gene ends were 5 bases for V and 2 bases for J; bases not matched to a gene: 8. There are 16 residues in the CDR3. CDR3 protein: CASRTSGTGDTDTQYF. CDR3 sequence (DNA): TGCGCCAGCAGAACGTCCGGGACAGGGGACACAGATACGCAGTATTTT.

The chain joins TRBV7-2 to TRBJ2-3; 7 positions match TRBD1. After removal of 6 bases from V and 5 bases from J, the junction contained 14 bases not matched to a gene. CDR3 size: 16 residues. Germline V gene sequence: CDR1 SGHTA, CDR2 FQGNSA. The CDR3: CASSRLITGVGDTQYF. CDR3 bases: TGTGCCAGCAGTCGTCTAATTACAGGGGTGGGAGATACGCAGTATTTT.

This chain uses TRBV7-9 with TRBJ1-4, with TRBD1 matching over 9 bases. In germline, CDR1 is SEHNR, CDR2 FQNEAQ (reference sequence). V gave up 3 bases and J gave up 2 bases; unmatched junction bases: 10. The CDR3 is made up of 18 amino acids. Here the CDR3 DNA reads TGTGCCAGCAGCTTTTACCGGACAGGGGCCCCGACTAATGAAAAACTGTTTTTT. Amino acid sequence: CASSFYRTGAPTNEKLFF.

This clone appeared a single time. V gene TRBV6-5 combines with J gene TRBJ1-1; D might be TRBD1 (6 bases). Germline CDR1 MNHEY, CDR2 SVGAGI. The CDR3 loop spans 14 amino acids. Trimming removed 2 bases at V and 3 bases at J, with 10 bases between. DNA of the CDR3: TGTGCCAGCAGTTACGTCAGGGGTGACACTGAAGCTTTCTTT. It encodes CASSYVRGDTEAFF.